This T cell receptor beta chain appears in the sequencing data of a study of T cell clonality in common variable immunodeficiency. General observations from the study: TCRbeta clonality was increased in CVID versus healthy controls.

This clone was recorded at least ten times. Its specificity is unknown. The read terminates 3 residues ahead of where the CDR3 ends, so the germline J gene completes it. Clones were sequenced by immunoSEQ multiplex PCR, and TCRdb holds only the in-frame ones, with some missing. The repertoire shows roughly 52,000 clones, none seen only once; the top ten take about 3.4%. The CDR3 is 17 amino acids. CDR1 SGHRS and CDR2 YFSETQ come from the germline V gene. Trimming cost V 4 bases and J 2 bases; bases outside gene matches: 10. Blood samples were heparinized, about 5 to 8 ml per donor. This TCR was sampled from a person aged 18 to 70 in good health. Specimen: peripheral blood mononuclear cells. V is TRBV5-1 and J is TRBJ2-3; 10 bases match TRBD2. The sequenced CDR3 bases are TGCGCCAGCAGCCCCCGGACTAGCGGTTTCTACACAGATACG. Amino acid sequence: CASSPRTSGFYTDT. The full CDR3 protein reads CASSPRTSGFYTDTQYF.